This T cell receptor (beta chain) was captured in a study of CD8 T cells in Susac syndrome. The CDR3 sequence is 16 residues long. The V and J ends lost 5 bases and 4 bases, in that order; junction bases with no gene match: 13. Germline CDR1 reads LGHNA; CDR2 reads YSLEER. Controls comprised healthy donors matched for age and sex. TEMRA cells were FACS-enriched, and CD8+ and CD4+ T cells were isolated negatively. This clonotype was counted between two and nine times. The antigen is not known. When the RNA was reverse transcribed, random hexamers were used with an input of roughly 0.5 to 1 ug. Across 54 Vbeta and 13 Jbeta, TCR beta CDR3 was amplified with immunoSEQ multiplex PCR. TCRdb analysed the immunoSEQ multiplex PCR reads with MiXCR anew, one entry per CDR3 protein. The sample lists approximately 100,000 distinct CDR3 sequences, just under 95% seen once, with approximately 0.12% in the top ten.

Regarding the study as a whole: In its TCR sequencing and HLA analysis, the study acknowledged that the number of individuals was relatively small.

The source of this sequence is a human donor in good health. The rearrangement joins TRBV4-3 to TRBJ2-7; TRBD1 aligns across 8 bases. The sequencing input was CD8+ T cells from PBMCs. The CDR3 sequence: CASSGRDRTNQYEQYF. For the CDR3, the DNA is TGCGCCAGCAGCGGACGGGACAGGACGAACCAATACGAGCAGTACTTC.